The subject of this entry is one T cell receptor (beta chain). Its antigen is unidentified. The data are from a study of Graves' ophthalmopathy and Graves' hyperthyroidism. Diagnoses were established from clinical symptoms, serum thyroxine, TRAb, thyroid ultrasound and orbital computed tomography. General study findings and limits: Blood shared most expanded thyroid clonotypes above 0.001 frequency.

The sequenced template was RNA, covering the TCR beta CDR3 region. RT-PCR was first run with HTBI primers, then multiplex PCR in a second round. One entry per CDR3 protein, called by TCRdb with MiXCR from the multiplex PCR reads. The sample includes approximately 1.2 million distinct CDR3 sequences, less than 45% seen only once; the top ten take 11%. This TCR derives from an adult man with Graves' hyperthyroidism. Sequences were obtained from peripheral blood or thyroid tissue (not recorded which).

CDR3 sequence: CATSRDVQGGNSPLHF. CDR3 sequence (DNA): TGTGCCACCAGCAGAGATGTACAGGGCGGGAATTCACCCCTCCACTTT. V is TRBV15 and J is TRBJ1-6; D is perhaps TRBD1 (6 bases). Germline-derived CDR1 and CDR2 are LNHNV and YYDKDF (reference sequence). The CDR3 sequence is 16 residues long. V lost 0 bases and J 7 bases, leaving 13 bases between the germline ends.